This T cell receptor (beta chain) was captured by sequencing in a study of cytotoxic CD8 clonotypes in ibrutinib-treated CLL. The overall study: With a range of 6 to 36, the median treatment time before response samples were taken was approximately 12 months. Whole-study results and caveats: At ibrutinib response, clonality increased, and at progression it declined back toward baseline.

The targeted sequencing depth was 1 in 200,000 to 1 in 1 million T cells. The method was immunoSEQ multiplex PCR; TCRdb's version includes in-frame clones alone and lacks a portion of them. The data contain around 160,000 clones, around nine tenths of them singletons. As to this clone: Antigen: not known.

The V gene lost 2 bases and the J gene lost 0 bases, with 15 bases spanning the gap. Germline V gene sequence: CDR1 SGDLS, CDR2 YYNGEE. The CDR3 covers 16 residues. The chain couples TRBV9 to TRBJ2-7; D may match TRBD1 or TRBD2 (5 bases each). The receptor comes from a human donor with chronic lymphocytic leukemia. The source was PBMCs, collected at disease progression, from a patient treated with ibrutinib. The CDR3 DNA reads TGTGCCAGCAGCGTGGCGTCCGGGGCCCTCTCCTACGAGCAGTACTTC. This encodes CASSVASGALSYEQYF.